Sequencing of this T cell receptor beta chain was carried out in a study of OX40 agonist ivuxolimab in advanced cancers. Study details: Those treated in dose escalation had hepatocellular carcinoma, melanoma, renal cell cancer or head and neck cancer.

Exclusion of a patient followed from autoimmune disease history or systemic immunosuppression. Sequencing used immunoSEQ multiplex PCR; TCRdb keeps in-frame clones, though not all of them. Seen here are around 62,000 clones, around 86% observed once, and the top ten hold 0.38%. The sequences come from CD4+ or CD8+ T cells sorted from blood, collected in a trial of the OX40 agonist ivuxolimab. This clonotype originated in an adult with an advanced solid tumor such as melanoma, head and neck, liver or kidney cancer.

CDR3 loop: CASSSSGTGRDYGYTF. DNA for the CDR3: TGCGCCAGCAGCTCATCCGGGACAGGGAGAGACTATGGCTACACCTTC. V and J are TRBV5-1 and TRBJ1-2; 9 bases agree with TRBD1. The V gene's germline CDR1 is SGHRS and CDR2 YFSETQ. Losses at the gene ends were 3 bases for V and 3 bases for J; bases not matched to a gene: 9. CDR3 size: 16 residues.